A single T cell receptor beta chain is shown here with its context. As yet, its antigen is unknown. These data are taken from a study of Ad26.COV2.S vaccination and SARS-CoV-2 variants. Overall study context: Within the COV1001 Ad26.COV2.S trial arm, the donor was enrolled. Administration of Ad26.COV2.S was intramuscular, either once or twice 56 days apart.

Clones were sequenced by immunoSEQ multiplex PCR, and TCRdb holds only the in-frame ones, with some missing. The repertoire has about 350,000 clones, 65% to 90% of them found once; the top ten carry roughly a tenth. Treatment denoted: some 19 received Ad26.COV2.S at low or high dose, single or two shots; a few received placebo; per-sample allocation not given. Samples came from day 63 after the first vaccine or placebo injection. Germline V gene sequence: CDR1 SGHTA, CDR2 FQGNSA. V dropped 4 bases and J dropped 6; count of bases not matched to a gene: 8. CDR3 length: 16 amino acids. Study conclusions and caveats: Breadth measured for non-spike TCRs was similar across vaccine and placebo recipients. Placebo recipients trailed vaccine recipients in spike-specific TCR breadth.

This receptor was taken from a person aged 18-65 years who received the Ad26.COV2.S COVID-19 vaccine or a placebo. The source was peripheral blood, collected in a trial of Ad26.COV2.S vaccine versus placebo. J is TRBJ1-6 and V is TRBV7-2; 8 bases are shared with TRBD1. The CDR3 here is CASSSPKGQVNSPLHF. As DNA, the CDR3 is TGTGCCAGCAGCTCACCAAAGGGACAGGTTAATTCACCCCTCCACTTT.